Below are 24 T cell receptor beta chains sequenced from a single sample in a study of T cells in Graves' hyperthyroidism and ophthalmopathy. Amplified TCR beta CDR3 regions derived from RNA transcripts. HTBI primers were used for first-round RT-PCR of the TCR CDR3. TCRdb ran MiXCR on the multiplex PCR reads and lists one entry per CDR3 protein. The sample has around 690,000 distinct CDR3 sequences; under 25% are singletons. The sample comprised blood. These receptors were taken from a man aged 30 to 39 with Graves' ophthalmopathy.

This rearrangement joins TRBV28 to TRBJ1-1, with D possibly matching TRBD1 (5 bases). The V gene lost 10 bases and the J gene lost 1 base, with 10 bases spanning the gap. The V gene's germline CDR1 is MDHEN and CDR2 SYDVKM. The CDR3 covers 12 residues. The CDR3 DNA is TGTGCCATCGCGCAGGGGAACACTGAAGCTTTCTTT. This translates into CAIAQGNTEAFF.

The V gene is TRBV9, the J gene TRBJ1-6; unclear D gene. The ends were cut back, 4 bases at V and 7 bases at J, with 15 bases in the middle. Germline assignment: CDR1 SGDLS and CDR2 YYNGEE. The CDR3 contains 15 residues. CDR3 amino acids: CASSLGSVGNSPLHF. CDR3 in DNA: TGTGCCAGCAGCCTTGGGTCGGTGGGGAATTCACCCCTCCACTTT.

This clonotype was observed at least ten times. This chain links TRBV12-3 or TRBV12-4 with TRBJ1-5, with D perhaps matching TRBD1 (5 bases). This CDR3 is built from 13 residues. Deletions cut 4 bases from V and 6 bases from J, with 10 bases between. CDR3 DNA: TGTGCCAGCAGTTATGGGGGTAGTCAGCCCCAGCATTTT. Its protein is CASSYGGSQPQHF.

About this clonotype itself: A much larger clone lies a single base off, so this may be a read error. The chain carries TRBV28 and TRBJ2-7; possible D gene TRBD2, 6 bases. V was pared by 7 bases and J by 0 bases, with 19 bases between. The V gene's germline CDR1 is MDHEN and CDR2 SYDVKM. The length of the CDR3 is 16 residues. The CDR3: CASNQGAGLSSYEQYF. Here the CDR3 DNA reads TGTGCCAGCAACCAGGGTGCGGGGTTAAGCTCCTACGAGCAGTACTTC.

The chain combines TRBV11-2 with TRBJ1-2, with no clear D. CDR1 SGHAT and CDR2 FQNNGV come from the germline V gene. This CDR3 is built from 18 residues. Trimming stripped 0 bases from V and 0 bases from J, with 17 bases between. CDR3 region: CASSLEYSGLRSNYGYTF. CDR3 bases: TGTGCCAGCAGCTTAGAGTATTCCGGGCTTCGTTCTAACTATGGCTACACCTTC.

The V call is TRBV27, the J call TRBJ1-2, with TRBD1 as a possible D gene (5 bases). Germline V CDR1 and CDR2: MNHEY, SMNVEV (reference sequence). The CDR3 length is 14 residues. V was trimmed by 6 bases and J by 5 bases, leaving 16 bases between them. The CDR3 sequence is CASSPKGPLYGYTF. The CDR3, as DNA: TGTGCCAGCAGCCCGAAGGGGCCCTTATATGGCTACACCTTC.

The chain is built from TRBV20-1 and TRBJ2-4; no clear D gene. Trimming removed 6 bases at V and 0 bases at J, with 15 bases between. Germline assignment: CDR1 DFQATT and CDR2 SNEGSKA (reference sequence). This CDR3 has 15 amino acids. The CDR3 sequence: CSAPRLELAKNIQYF. For the CDR3, the DNA is TGCAGTGCCCCCCGACTGGAACTAGCCAAAAACATTCAGTACTTC.

This chain joins TRBV6-2 or TRBV6-3 and TRBJ2-6, with 9 bases lining up with TRBD1. Germline CDR1 reads MNHEY; CDR2 reads SVGEGT. The V and J ends lost 3 bases and 1 base, in that order; junction bases with no gene match: 7. CDR3 length: 18 amino acids. DNA for the CDR3: TGTGCCAGCAGTTATGACGGACAGGGGTCTTCTGGGGCCAACGTCCTGACTTTC. It encodes CASSYDGQGSSGANVLTF.

V gene TRBV5-1 combines with J gene TRBJ2-7; the D is unclear. Trimming shortened V by 3 bases and J by 7 bases, and 14 bases separated the two germline ends. Germline values: CDR1 SGHRS, CDR2 YFSETQ. The CDR3 loop spans 13 amino acids. CDR3 in amino acids: CASSSSQVEEQYF. Written as DNA, the CDR3 is TGCGCCAGCAGCTCCAGTCAGGTCGAAGAGCAGTACTTC.

This clonotype was found a few times. The V gene is TRBV19, the J gene TRBJ1-5, with a weak D call TRBD1 (6 bases). The CDR3 sequence is 15 residues long. The germline V and J ends were trimmed by 5 bases and 3 bases, with 14 bases remaining between them. Germline V gene data show CDR1 as LNHDA and CDR2 as SQIVND (reference sequence). CDR3 in amino acids: CASSPTGPNNQPQHF. The CDR3 nucleotides read TGTGCCAGTAGTCCCACAGGGCCCAACAATCAGCCCCAGCATTTT.

The chain employs TRBV12-3 or TRBV12-4 and TRBJ2-2, with no clear D. Trimming removed 5 bases at V and 6 bases at J, with 7 bases between. This CDR3 comprises 12 residues. The CDR3 region is CASSLSPGELFF. The CDR3 nucleotides read TGTGCCAGCAGTCTAAGCCCCGGGGAGCTGTTTTTT.

This clonotype was detected a few times. The J gene is TRBJ2-1, the V gene TRBV6-1, with 10 bases matching TRBD2. J was trimmed by 10 bases and V by 6 bases; bases with no gene match: 18. The length of the CDR3 is 17 residues. Germline CDR1 and CDR2: MNHNS and SASEGT. The CDR3 spells CASSPPWGAGGPWEQFF. The CDR3 coding sequence is TGTGCCAGCAGCCCCCCATGGGGAGCGGGAGGGCCTTGGGAGCAGTTCTTC.

In this sample, this clonotype turned up a few times. The chain links TRBV6-1 to TRBJ1-3, with unresolved D. Deletions cut 6 bases from V and 0 bases from J, with 12 bases between. CDR3 length: 15 amino acids. Germline V lookup: CDR1 MNHNS, CDR2 SASEGT. The CDR3 DNA reads TGTGCCAGCAGGCAGGACGTTACCTCTGGAAACACCATATATTTT. Its translation: CASRQDVTSGNTIYF.

The chain has TRBV20-1 and TRBJ2-5; D unclear. CDR3 length equals 12 residues. Germline V CDR1 and CDR2: DFQATT, SNEGSKA (reference sequence). The V end was cut by 7 bases, the J end by 5 bases, with 14 bases between. The DNA for the CDR3 is TGCAGTGGAACGGGCGATTCGGAGACCCAGTACTTC. Its protein is CSGTGDSETQYF.

The chain carries TRBV5-6 and TRBJ2-2, with D hard to call. Deletions cut 0 bases from V and 7 bases from J, with 7 bases between. The V gene's germline CDR1 is SGHDT and CDR2 YYEEEE. This CDR3 spans 13 amino acids. The CDR3 coding sequence is TGTGCCAGCAGCTTGGGAGTGGTCGGGGAGCTGTTTTTT. The encoded protein is CASSLGVVGELFF.

The rearrangement links TRBV12-3 or TRBV12-4 to TRBJ1-3; D may be TRBD1 (5 bases). The V end was cut by 5 bases, the J end by 1 base, with 18 bases between. The CDR3 spans 17 residues. CDR3 region: CASSAQLGLGSGNTIYF. CDR3 nucleotides: TGTGCCAGCAGTGCCCAATTGGGGCTAGGTTCTGGAAACACCATATATTTT.

This sequence joins TRBV10-1 and TRBJ2-1, with D tentatively TRBD1 or TRBD2 (5 bases each). V dropped 3 bases and J dropped 2 bases, with 8 bases sitting between them. From germline, CDR1 is WNHNN and CDR2 SYGVQD (reference sequence). This CDR3 contains 14 residues. This chain's CDR3 is CASSDPGPYNEQFF. CDR3 nucleotides: TGCGCCAGCAGTGACCCGGGACCCTACAATGAGCAGTTCTTC.

The gene calls are TRBV20-1 and TRBJ1-6; D not certain. From germline, CDR1 is DFQATT and CDR2 SNEGSKA (reference sequence). The CDR3 spans 16 residues. Trimming took 0 bases from V and 3 from J, leaving 12 bases between them. The CDR3 protein is CSARDAGSLYNSPLHF. In DNA form, the CDR3 reads TGCAGTGCTAGAGATGCGGGGTCCCTCTATAATTCACCCCTCCACTTT.

Only a few counts were recorded for this clonotype. This chain joins TRBV7-9 and TRBJ2-3; weak D call: TRBD1 (5 bases). CDR3 length: 13 amino acids. The V end was cut by 6 bases, the J end by 2 bases, with 9 bases between. In germline, CDR1 is SEHNR, CDR2 FQNEAQ (reference sequence). The CDR3 sequence is CASRVGDTDTQYF. The DNA of the CDR3 is TGTGCCAGCAGGGTAGGGGACACAGATACGCAGTATTTT.

This clonotype occurred many times. The chain combines TRBV30 with TRBJ1-4; TRBD1 might be the D (5 bases). Germline V gives CDR1 GTSNPN, CDR2 SVGIG (reference sequence). The CDR3 sequence is 13 residues long. Trimming removed 1 base from V and 8 bases from J, with 11 bases in between. CDR3 sequence: CAWSGQSNEKLFF. The CDR3, as DNA: TGTGCCTGGAGTGGACAGTCCAACGAAAAACTGTTTTTT.

This clonotype was counted ten times or more. V gene TRBV7-8 combines with J gene TRBJ1-5; 11 bases align to TRBD1. V trimming: 0 bases; J trimming: 3 bases; junction bases outside the gene matches: 1. The CDR3 runs 16 residues. Per the germline V gene, CDR1 is SGHVS and CDR2 is FQNEAQ. CDR3 sequence reads: CASSLADRGHNQPQHF. Here the CDR3 DNA reads TGTGCCAGCAGCTTAGCGGACAGGGGGCACAATCAGCCCCAGCATTTT.

This clonotype was observed a few times. The J gene is TRBJ2-1, the V gene TRBV19; D gene unclear. The CDR3 is made up of 15 amino acids. Germline CDR1 reads LNHDA; CDR2 reads SQIVND (reference sequence). Trimming left V 10 bases short and J 0 bases short, with 16 bases between. The CDR3 is CATSWASPSYNEQFF. Here the CDR3 DNA reads TGTGCCACTTCGTGGGCGAGTCCCTCCTACAATGAGCAGTTCTTC.

In nucleotides, the CDR3 is TGTGCCTGGGAGAGGGGGACGAACACTGAAGCTTTCTTT. Residues: CAWERGTNTEAFF. V is TRBV30 and J is TRBJ1-1, with D possibly TRBD1 on 6 matching bases. This CDR3 has 13 residues. Trimming took 5 bases from V and 1 from J, leaving 11 bases between them. In germline, CDR1 is GTSNPN, CDR2 SVGIG (reference sequence).

This clonotype was picked up many times. CDR3 bases: TGTGCCAGCAGCCACCGGGACAGAACCCCCGAGCAGTACTTC. Amino acids: CASSHRDRTPEQYF. The chain couples TRBV3-1 to TRBJ2-7, with 7 nucleotides matching TRBD1. The length of the CDR3 is 14 residues. V shed 3 bases and J 6 bases; nucleotides not matched to a gene: 8. CDR1 is LGHDT and CDR2 is YNNKEL in the germline V gene (reference sequence).